The clone carrying this T cell receptor (beta chain) showed up many times. Its target is not known. Unique molecular identifiers were affixed to single, distinct cDNA molecules. TCRdb passed the 5' RACE reads through MiXCR, listing each CDR3 protein once. The table records around 57,000 distinct CDR3 sequences, around a tenth of them present only once. These data are taken from a study of early T cells in non-severe SARS-CoV-2 infection. Overall study: Bulk RNA isolated from unsorted whole blood underwent sequencing; chains were not paired. The study, taken as a whole, reports: Sequences matched to VDJdb favored anti-spike CD8 responses, while private and CD4 specificities were missed.

The CDR3 contains 11 residues. V was pared by 5 bases and J by 4 bases, with 4 bases between. Sequences were obtained from whole blood. The clonotype comes from an adult who was a healthcare worker with PCR-confirmed SARS-CoV-2 infection or an uninfected control (not recorded which). The chain has TRBV12-3 or TRBV12-4 and TRBJ2-3; D is unresolved. The CDR3 loop reads CASSTADTQYF. Here the CDR3 DNA reads TGTGCCAGCAGTACAGCAGATACGCAGTATTTT.